The entry below gives a single T cell receptor (beta chain) sequence along with its context. Trimming removed 1 base at V and 0 bases at J, with 13 bases between. Germline loops: CDR1 KGHSH, CDR2 LQKENI. This CDR3 has 16 amino acids. These data belong to a study of blood T cell repertoires in COVID-19. The wider study: Specimens from acute and convalescent COVID-19 originated in the United States, Italy and Spain. The analysed material was cDNA or gDNA that came from T cells, B-cell-depleted T cells, or PBMCs.

Per the study methods: Amplification of reference gene primers was used by the study to estimate nucleated cell counts. Produced via immunoSEQ multiplex PCR; TCRdb's table is partial and in-frame only. That table is the source of V, J and clone size, and D and trimming were worked out from the DNA. The repertoire holds some 180,000 clones, with around 83% as singletons. The rearrangement links TRBV18 to TRBJ2-7; unclear D gene. This clonotype was obtained from a woman aged 55-75 years with acute or convalescent COVID-19. The sequenced sample was peripheral blood. Here the CDR3 DNA reads TGTGCCAGCTCACCACGTAAATCCGGGTCCTCCTACGAGCAGTACTTC. This encodes CASSPRKSGSSYEQYF. The variable domain in full, with the rest retrieved from reference TRBV18 and TRBJ2-7, is NAGVMQNPRHLVRRRGQEARLRCSPMKGHSHVYWYRQLPEEGLKFMVYLQKENIIDESGMPKERFSAEFPKEGPSILRIQQVVRGDSAAYFCASSPRKSGSSYEQYFGPGTRLTVT.